The T cell receptor beta chain described here comes from a study of Graves' ophthalmopathy and Graves' hyperthyroidism. The authors amplified TCR beta CDR3 regions from RNA transcripts. First-round RT-PCR employed HTBI primers, with a second-round multiplex PCR after it. MiXCR, run by TCRdb on the multiplex PCR reads, gives a single entry per CDR3 protein. Among more than 1,000,000 distinct CDR3 sequences, 35% to 40% were seen once, and the ten largest hold roughly 11%. CDR1 and CDR2 (germline): ENHRY, SYGVKD. The CDR3 runs 15 residues. Overall study findings and caveats: Most clonotypes expanded in thyroid above 0.001 frequency were present in blood too. A roughly 80% specificity and 87.88% sensitivity were achieved by a 13-signature model that separated ophthalmopathy from stable hyperthyroidism.

Points on this clonotype: Antigen unknown. Mismatch with germline at one junction end may stem from a read error.

What was sequenced was peripheral blood or thyroid tissue (not recorded which). This clonotype was obtained from an adult man with Graves' hyperthyroidism. The chain combines TRBV10-3 with TRBJ2-7, with D unresolved. This CDR3 is CASSHPPGNSYEQYF. Written as DNA, the CDR3 is TGTGCCAGCAGTCATCCACCCGGCAATTCCTACGAGCAGTACTTC.